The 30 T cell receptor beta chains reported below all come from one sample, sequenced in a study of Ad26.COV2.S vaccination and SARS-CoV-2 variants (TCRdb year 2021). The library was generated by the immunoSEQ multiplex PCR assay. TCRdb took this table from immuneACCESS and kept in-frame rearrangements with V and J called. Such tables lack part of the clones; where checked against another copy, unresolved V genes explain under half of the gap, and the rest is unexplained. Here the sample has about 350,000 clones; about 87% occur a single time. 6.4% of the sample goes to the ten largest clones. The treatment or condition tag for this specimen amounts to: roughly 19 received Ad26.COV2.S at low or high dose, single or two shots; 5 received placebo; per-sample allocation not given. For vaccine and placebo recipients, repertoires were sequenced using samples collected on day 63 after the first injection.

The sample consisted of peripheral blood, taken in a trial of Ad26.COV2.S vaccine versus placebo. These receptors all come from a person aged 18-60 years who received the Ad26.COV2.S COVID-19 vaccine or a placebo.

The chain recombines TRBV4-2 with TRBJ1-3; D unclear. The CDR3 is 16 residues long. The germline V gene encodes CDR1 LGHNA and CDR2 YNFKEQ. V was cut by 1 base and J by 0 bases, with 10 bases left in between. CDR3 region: CASSQGVSGSGNTIYF. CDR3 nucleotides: TGTGCCAGCAGCCAAGGTGTATCCGGCTCTGGAAACACCATATATTTT.

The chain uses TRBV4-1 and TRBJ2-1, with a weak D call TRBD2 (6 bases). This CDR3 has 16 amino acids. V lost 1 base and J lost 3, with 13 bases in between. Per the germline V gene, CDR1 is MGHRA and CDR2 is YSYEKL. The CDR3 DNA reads TGCGCCAGCAGCCAAGTAGGGTCGGGGGTCTACAATGAGCAGTTCTTC. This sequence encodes CASSQVGSGVYNEQFF.

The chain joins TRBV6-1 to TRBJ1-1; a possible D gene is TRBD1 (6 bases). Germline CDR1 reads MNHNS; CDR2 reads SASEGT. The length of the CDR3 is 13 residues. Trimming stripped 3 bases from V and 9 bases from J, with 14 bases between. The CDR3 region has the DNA TGTGCCAGCAGTGACGTTGGGGGGGCCAAAGCTTTCTTT. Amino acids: CASSDVGGAKAFF.

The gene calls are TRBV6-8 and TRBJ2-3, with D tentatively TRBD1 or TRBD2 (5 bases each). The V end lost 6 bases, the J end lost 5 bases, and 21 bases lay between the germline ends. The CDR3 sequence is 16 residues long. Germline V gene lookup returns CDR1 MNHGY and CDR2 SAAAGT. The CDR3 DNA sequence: TGTGCCAGCAGACCTCCGGGGACCACGCAGGGAGATACGCAGTATTTT. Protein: CASRPPGTTQGDTQYF.

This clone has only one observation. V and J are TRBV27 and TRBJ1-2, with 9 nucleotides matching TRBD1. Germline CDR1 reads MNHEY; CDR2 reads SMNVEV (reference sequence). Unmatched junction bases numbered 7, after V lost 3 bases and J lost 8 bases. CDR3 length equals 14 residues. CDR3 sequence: CASSFTGGVEGYTF. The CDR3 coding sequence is TGTGCCAGCAGTTTCACAGGGGGCGTGGAGGGCTACACCTTC.

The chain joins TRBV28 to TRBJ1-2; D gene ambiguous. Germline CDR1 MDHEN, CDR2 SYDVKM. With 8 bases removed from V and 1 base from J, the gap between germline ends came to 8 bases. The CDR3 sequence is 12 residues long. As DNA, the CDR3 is TGTGCCAGCGCGACGCGTAACTATGGCTACACCTTC. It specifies CASATRNYGYTF.

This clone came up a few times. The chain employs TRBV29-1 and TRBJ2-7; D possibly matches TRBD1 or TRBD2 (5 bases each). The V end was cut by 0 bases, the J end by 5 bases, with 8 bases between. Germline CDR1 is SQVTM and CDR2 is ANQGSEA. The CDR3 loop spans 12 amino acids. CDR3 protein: CSVEDGGNEQYF. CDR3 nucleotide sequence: TGCAGCGTTGAAGATGGGGGAAACGAGCAGTACTTC.

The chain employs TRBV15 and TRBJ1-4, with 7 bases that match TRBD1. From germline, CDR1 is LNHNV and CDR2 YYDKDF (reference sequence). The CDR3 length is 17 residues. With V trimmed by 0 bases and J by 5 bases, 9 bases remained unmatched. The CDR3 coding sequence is TGTGCCACCAGCAGAGATGGGGGGGGACAGACGAATGAAAAACTGTTTTTT. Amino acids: CATSRDGGGQTNEKLFF. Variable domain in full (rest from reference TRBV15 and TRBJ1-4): DAMVIQNPRYQVTQFGKPVTLSCSQTLNHNVMYWYQQKSSQAPKLLFHYYDKDFNNEADTPDNFQSRRPNTSFCFLDIRSPGLGDTAMYLCATSRDGGGQTNEKLFFGSGTQLSVL.

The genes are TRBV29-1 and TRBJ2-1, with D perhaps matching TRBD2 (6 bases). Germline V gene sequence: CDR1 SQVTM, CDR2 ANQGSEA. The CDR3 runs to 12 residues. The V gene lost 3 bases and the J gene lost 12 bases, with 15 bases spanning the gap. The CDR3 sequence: CSVDAGTKGQFF. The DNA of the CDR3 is TGCAGCGTTGACGCGGGAACCAAGGGGCAGTTCTTC.

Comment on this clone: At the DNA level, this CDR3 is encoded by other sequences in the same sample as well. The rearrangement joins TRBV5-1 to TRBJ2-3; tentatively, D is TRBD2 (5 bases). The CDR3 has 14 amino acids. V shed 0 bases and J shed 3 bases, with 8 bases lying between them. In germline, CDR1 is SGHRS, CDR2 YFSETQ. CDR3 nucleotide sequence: TGCGCCAGCAGCTTGGAAGAGGGTACAGATACGCAGTATTTT. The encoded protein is CASSLEEGTDTQYF.

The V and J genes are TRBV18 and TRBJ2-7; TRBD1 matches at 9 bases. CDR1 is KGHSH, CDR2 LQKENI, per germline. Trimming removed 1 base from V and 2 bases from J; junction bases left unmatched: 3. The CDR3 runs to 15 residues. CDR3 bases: TGTGCCAGCTCACCACGGGACAGGGATGCCTACGAGCAGTACTTC. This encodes CASSPRDRDAYEQYF.

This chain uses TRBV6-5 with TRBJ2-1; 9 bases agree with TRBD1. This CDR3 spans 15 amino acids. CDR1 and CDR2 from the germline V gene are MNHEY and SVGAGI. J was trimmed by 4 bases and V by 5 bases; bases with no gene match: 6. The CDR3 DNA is TGTGCCAGCAGTAAACCCGGGACAGGGTACAATGAGCAGTTCTTC. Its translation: CASSKPGTGYNEQFF.

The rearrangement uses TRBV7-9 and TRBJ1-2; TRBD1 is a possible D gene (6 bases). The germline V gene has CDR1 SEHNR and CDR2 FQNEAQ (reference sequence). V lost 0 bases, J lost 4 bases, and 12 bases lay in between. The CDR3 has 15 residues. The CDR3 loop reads CASSLAGYRVYGYTF. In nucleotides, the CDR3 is TGTGCCAGCAGCTTAGCGGGGTACAGGGTCTATGGCTACACCTTC.

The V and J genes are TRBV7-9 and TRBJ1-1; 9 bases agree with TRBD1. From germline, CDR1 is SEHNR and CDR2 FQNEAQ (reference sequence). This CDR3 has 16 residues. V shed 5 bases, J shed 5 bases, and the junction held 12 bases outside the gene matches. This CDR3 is CASSKFRDRVETEAFF. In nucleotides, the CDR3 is TGTGCCAGCAGCAAGTTCCGGGACAGGGTGGAAACTGAAGCTTTCTTT.

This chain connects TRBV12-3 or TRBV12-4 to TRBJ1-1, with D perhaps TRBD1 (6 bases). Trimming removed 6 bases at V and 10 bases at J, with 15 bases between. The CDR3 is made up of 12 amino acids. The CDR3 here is CASSPRKGGAFF. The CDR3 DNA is TGTGCCAGCAGCCCGAGGAAGGGGGGAGCTTTCTTT.

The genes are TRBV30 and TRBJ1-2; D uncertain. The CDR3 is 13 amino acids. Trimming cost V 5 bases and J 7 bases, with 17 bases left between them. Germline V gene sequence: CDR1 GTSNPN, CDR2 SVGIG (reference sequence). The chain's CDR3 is CAWGPNLGGGYTF. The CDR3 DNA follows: TGTGCCTGGGGCCCCAACTTGGGAGGTGGCTACACCTTC.

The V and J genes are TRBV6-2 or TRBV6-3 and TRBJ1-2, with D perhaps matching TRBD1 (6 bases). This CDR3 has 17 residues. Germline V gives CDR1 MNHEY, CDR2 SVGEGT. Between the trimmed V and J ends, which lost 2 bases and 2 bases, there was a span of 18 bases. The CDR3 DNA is TGTGCCAGCAGTTACCCCCTGGGGGACACCCGAAACTATGGCTACACCTTC. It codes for CASSYPLGDTRNYGYTF.

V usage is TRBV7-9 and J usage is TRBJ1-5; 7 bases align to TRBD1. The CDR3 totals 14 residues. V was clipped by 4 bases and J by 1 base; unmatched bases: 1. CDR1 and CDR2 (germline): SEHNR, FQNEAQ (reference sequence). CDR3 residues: CASSSQGSNQPQHF. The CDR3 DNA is TGTGCCAGCAGCTCACAGGGGAGCAATCAGCCCCAGCATTTT.

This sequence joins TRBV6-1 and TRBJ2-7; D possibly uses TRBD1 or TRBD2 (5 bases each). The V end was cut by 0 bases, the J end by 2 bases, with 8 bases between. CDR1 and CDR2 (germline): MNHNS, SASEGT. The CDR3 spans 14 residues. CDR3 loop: CASSEAPGPYEQYF. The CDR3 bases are TGTGCCAGCAGTGAAGCCCCGGGGCCCTACGAGCAGTACTTC.

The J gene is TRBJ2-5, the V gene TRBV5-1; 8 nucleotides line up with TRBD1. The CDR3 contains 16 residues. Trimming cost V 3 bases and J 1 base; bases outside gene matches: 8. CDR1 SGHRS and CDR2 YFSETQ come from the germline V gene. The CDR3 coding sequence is TGCGCCAGCAGCTCCGGGACAGGACGACCCCAAGAGACCCAGTACTTC. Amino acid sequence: CASSSGTGRPQETQYF.

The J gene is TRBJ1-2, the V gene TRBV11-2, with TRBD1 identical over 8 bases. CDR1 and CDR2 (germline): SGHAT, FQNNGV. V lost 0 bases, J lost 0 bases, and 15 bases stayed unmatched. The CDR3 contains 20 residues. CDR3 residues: CASSLDRRTGIIGANYGYTF. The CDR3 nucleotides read TGTGCCAGCAGCTTAGATCGCAGGACAGGGATTATTGGGGCTAACTATGGCTACACCTTC.

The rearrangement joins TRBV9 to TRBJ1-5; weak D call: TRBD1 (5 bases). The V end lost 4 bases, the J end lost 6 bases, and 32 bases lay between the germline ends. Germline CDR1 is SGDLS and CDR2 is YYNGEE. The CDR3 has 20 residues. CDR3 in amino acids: CASSPEGLGEGRACGQPQHF. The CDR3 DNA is TGTGCCAGCAGCCCTGAGGGTTTAGGGGAAGGGCGGGCCTGCGGTCAGCCCCAGCATTTT. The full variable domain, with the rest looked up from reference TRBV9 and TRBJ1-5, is DSGVTQTPKHLITATGQRVTLRCSPRSGDLSVYWYQQSLDQGLQFLIQYYNGEERAKGNILERFSAQQFPDLHSELNLSSLELGDSALYFCASSPEGLGEGRACGQPQHFGDGTRLSIL.

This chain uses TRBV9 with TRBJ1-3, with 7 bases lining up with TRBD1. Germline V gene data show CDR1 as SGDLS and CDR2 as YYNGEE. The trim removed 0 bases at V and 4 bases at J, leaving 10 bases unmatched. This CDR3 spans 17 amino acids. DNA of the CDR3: TGTGCCAGCAGCGTAGGAGGGGGCCGGGGCCTGGGAAACACCATATATTTT. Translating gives CASSVGGGRGLGNTIYF.

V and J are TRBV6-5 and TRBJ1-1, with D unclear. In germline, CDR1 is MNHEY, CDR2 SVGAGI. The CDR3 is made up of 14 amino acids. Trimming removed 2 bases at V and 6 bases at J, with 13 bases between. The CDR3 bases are TGTGCCAGCAGTTACGCCTTTCTGGGCGCTGAAGCTTTCTTT. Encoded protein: CASSYAFLGAEAFF.

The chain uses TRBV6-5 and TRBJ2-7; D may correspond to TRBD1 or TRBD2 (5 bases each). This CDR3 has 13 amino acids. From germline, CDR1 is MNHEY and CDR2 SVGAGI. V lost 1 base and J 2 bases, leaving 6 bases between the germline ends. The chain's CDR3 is CASSYLGAYEQYF. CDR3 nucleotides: TGTGCCAGCAGTTACTTGGGGGCCTACGAGCAGTACTTC.

The CDR3 region is CASSPRAGGTGGNTEAFF. For the CDR3, the DNA is TGTGCCAGCTCACCACGGGCAGGGGGCACCGGCGGGAACACTGAAGCTTTCTTT. This chain uses TRBV18 with TRBJ1-1, with 8 bases aligning to TRBD1. CDR3 length equals 18 residues. V lost 1 base, J lost 1 base, and 11 bases stayed unmatched. Looked up from germline, CDR1 is KGHSH and CDR2 is LQKENI.

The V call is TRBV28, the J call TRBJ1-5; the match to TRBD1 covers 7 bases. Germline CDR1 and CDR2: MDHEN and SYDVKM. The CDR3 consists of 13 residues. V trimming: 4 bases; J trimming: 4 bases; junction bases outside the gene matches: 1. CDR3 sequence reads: CASSWGQNQPQHF. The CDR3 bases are TGTGCCAGCAGTTGGGGACAGAATCAGCCCCAGCATTTT.

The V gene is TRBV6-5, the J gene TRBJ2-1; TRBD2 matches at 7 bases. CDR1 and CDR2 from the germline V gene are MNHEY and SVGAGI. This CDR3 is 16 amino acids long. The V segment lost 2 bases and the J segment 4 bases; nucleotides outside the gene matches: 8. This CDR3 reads CASSYRQSGTYNEQFF. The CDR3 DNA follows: TGTGCCAGCAGTTACCGTCAGAGCGGGACTTACAATGAGCAGTTCTTC.

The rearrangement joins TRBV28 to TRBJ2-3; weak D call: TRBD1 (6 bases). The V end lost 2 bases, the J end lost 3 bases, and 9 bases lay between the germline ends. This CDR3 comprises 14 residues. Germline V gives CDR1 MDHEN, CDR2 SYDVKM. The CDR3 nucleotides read TGTGCCAGCAGTTTAGCACAGGGAACAGATACGCAGTATTTT. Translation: CASSLAQGTDTQYF.

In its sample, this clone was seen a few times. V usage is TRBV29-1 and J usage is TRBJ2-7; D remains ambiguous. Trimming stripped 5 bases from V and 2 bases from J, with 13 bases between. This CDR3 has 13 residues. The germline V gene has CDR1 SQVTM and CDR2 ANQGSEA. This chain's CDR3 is CSVRRGPTYEQYF. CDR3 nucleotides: TGCAGCGTTAGGCGAGGTCCTACCTACGAGCAGTACTTC.